The entry below describes one T cell receptor (beta chain). This sample was included in a study of CD8+ T cells in alopecia areata. The treatment is: oral pan-JAK inhibitor, 5-10 mg twice daily. RNA, once extracted, was reverse transcribed into cDNA for use as the sequencing template. TCRdb keeps only in-frame clones here, not all; method: immunoSEQ multiplex PCR. The repertoire consists of around 270,000 clones, with 58% occurring once and the leading ten covering under 2%. V was clipped by 7 bases and J by 0 bases, with 11 bases between them. The CDR3 sequence is 13 residues long. The germline V gene has CDR1 SQVTM and CDR2 ANQGSEA.

This material consisted of CD4+ T cells sorted from blood, taken at week 24, from a patient treated with tofacitinib. This sequence was found in a human donor with alopecia areata. The rearrangement links TRBV29-1 to TRBJ2-3; no definite D call. The CDR3 nucleotides read TGCAGCGGTGGCGTGCCGAGCACAGATACGCAGTATTTT. Amino acid sequence: CSGGVPSTDTQYF.